What follows are 30 T cell receptor beta chains derived from one specimen sequenced in a study of CXCR3-negative and CXCR3-positive naive CD8 T cells. No cognate antigen is known for these TCRs. TRB cDNA libraries were made by UMI-labeled 5' RACE. For each CDR3 protein, TCRdb gives one entry from its re-call of the 5' RACE reads, without DNA. Its table records under 90,000 distinct CDR3 sequences. Study-level points and caveats: CXCR3-expressing naive cells carried TRB CDR3s more hydrophobic than those of CXCR3-negative naive cells.

Source material: naive CXCR3+ CD8+ T cells from blood. This sample's subset: CD45RO-CCR7+CD27+CD95- naive CD8+ T cells expressing CXCR3 (TNR3+). These receptors were obtained from a human donor in good health. Some clones in this sample may be carry-over from other donors' samples.

The CDR3 here is CASKNSGASRDEQYF. The rearrangement links TRBV7-9 to TRBJ2-7; as DNA is missing, the TRBD1 call by TCRdb cannot be tested. Germline V gives CDR1 SEHNR, CDR2 FQNEAQ (reference sequence). The CDR3 sequence is 15 residues long.

This CDR3 reads CASSPDWTYNEQFF. V and J are TRBV9 and TRBJ2-1. The CDR3 has 14 residues. The germline V gene encodes CDR1 SGDLS and CDR2 YYNGEE.

The chain couples TRBV4-3 to TRBJ2-1. Germline V gene sequence: CDR1 LGHNA, CDR2 YSLEER. There are 12 residues in the CDR3. The CDR3 is CASSQVSYEQFF.

The rearrangement links TRBV29-1 to TRBJ1-2; no DNA is available, so the TRBD1 call from TCRdb remains unchecked. The CDR3 consists of 16 residues. Germline lookup yields CDR1 SQVTM and CDR2 ANQGSEA. CDR3 in amino acids: CSVEELTGGSWYGYTF.

The chain is built from TRBV7-9 and TRBJ2-1; TCRdb gives TRBD1 as the D gene, but with no DNA this cannot be confirmed. The CDR3 has 16 amino acids. CDR1 is SEHNR, CDR2 FQNEAQ, per germline (reference sequence). This CDR3 is CASSFWGRGGNNEQFF.

V and J are TRBV28 and TRBJ1-1. Looked up from germline, CDR1 is MDHEN and CDR2 is SYDVKM. The CDR3 sequence is 14 residues long. The CDR3 loop is CASNEYSMNTEAFF.

The chain uses TRBV28 and TRBJ2-1; TCRdb lists TRBD1, though no DNA is available to test this call. CDR3 size: 16 residues. The germline gives CDR1 MDHEN, CDR2 SYDVKM. CDR3 protein: CASSFEDRGAWVEQFF.

The genes are TRBV5-8 and TRBJ2-7; there is no DNA to check the TCRdb D call of TRBD1. Germline lookup yields CDR1 SGHTS and CDR2 YDEGEE. The CDR3 sequence is 14 residues long. This CDR3 reads CASSVTGLGHEQYF.

V is TRBV9 and J is TRBJ2-3; the D call of TRBD2 rests on TCRdb alone, since no DNA is present to check it. This CDR3 has 16 residues. The germline CDR1 and CDR2 sequences are SGDLS and YYNGEE. CDR3 region: CASSGWEGGVPDTQYF.

The chain employs TRBV4-3 and TRBJ2-5. Per germline, CDR1 LGHNA and CDR2 YSLEER. This CDR3 comprises 14 residues. CDR3 residues: CASSQERIGETQYF.

The gene calls are TRBV28 and TRBJ1-3; the TCRdb call, TRBD1, lacks DNA for checking. CDR3 length: 16 residues. Germline-derived CDR1 and CDR2 are MDHEN and SYDVKM. Here the CDR3 reads CASSLILGGPGNTIYF.

This sequence joins TRBV29-1 and TRBJ1-5. Germline V gene lookup returns CDR1 SQVTM and CDR2 ANQGSEA. The CDR3 has 13 residues. The CDR3 sequence is CSVQTQTGQPQHF.

This chain connects TRBV7-9 to TRBJ2-5. Germline CDR1 and CDR2: SEHNR and FQNEAQ (reference sequence). The CDR3 extends over 11 amino acids. The CDR3 loop reads CASSWQETQYF.

The gene calls are TRBV6-2 or TRBV6-3 and TRBJ1-3. The CDR3 covers 13 residues. CDR1 and CDR2 (germline): MNHEY, SVGEGT. The CDR3 reads CASSFPSGNTIYF.

The chain is built from TRBV29-1 and TRBJ2-7; TCRdb proposes TRBD1, but this gene call is untestable without DNA. This CDR3 has 14 amino acids. Germline V lookup: CDR1 SQVTM, CDR2 ANQGSEA. The CDR3 spells CSVDTGTGPYEQYF.

The V gene is TRBV20-1, the J gene TRBJ2-7; as DNA is missing, the TRBD2 call by TCRdb cannot be tested. CDR3 length: 14 residues. Germline V gene lookup returns CDR1 DFQATT and CDR2 SNEGSKA (reference sequence). The CDR3 here is CSAPLKRGAYEQYF.

The CDR3 loop is CSVEGQGERETQYF. The chain links TRBV29-1 to TRBJ2-5; TCRdb's D call, TRBD1, is unchecked because there is no DNA. The CDR3 spans 14 residues. CDR1 SQVTM and CDR2 ANQGSEA come from the germline V gene.

The rearrangement joins TRBV28 to TRBJ2-4; TCRdb's D call of TRBD1 is untestable without DNA. The CDR3 contains 14 residues. CDR1 and CDR2 from the germline V gene are MDHEN and SYDVKM. The CDR3 spells CASSLWTEKNIQYF.

This chain links TRBV5-1 with TRBJ2-2; the D call of TRBD1 rests on TCRdb alone, since no DNA is present to check it. There are 18 residues in the CDR3. Germline CDR1 is SGHRS and CDR2 is YFSETQ. The CDR3 region is CASSPRVSGNPDTGELFF.

This rearrangement joins TRBV28 to TRBJ2-7; with no DNA, the TCRdb D assignment of TRBD1 cannot be verified. Germline-derived CDR1 and CDR2 are MDHEN and SYDVKM. This CDR3 has 18 residues. The CDR3 region is CATGLTRRAGKGDYEQYF.

The chain uses TRBV12-3 or TRBV12-4 and TRBJ2-3; TCRdb selects TRBD2, and the lack of DNA leaves this call unchecked. CDR3 length equals 15 residues. CDR3: CASSQSGGSTDTQYF.

The chain uses TRBV28 and TRBJ2-1; there is no DNA to check the TCRdb D call of TRBD2. The CDR3 covers 16 residues. Germline V gene data show CDR1 as MDHEN and CDR2 as SYDVKM. The CDR3 spells CASSFYVSGSGNEQFF.

The V call is TRBV7-9, the J call TRBJ2-1. Germline lookup yields CDR1 SEHNR and CDR2 FQNEAQ (reference sequence). The CDR3 extends over 17 amino acids. The chain's CDR3 is CASSPSGSRSSYNEQFF.

The V gene is TRBV29-1, the J gene TRBJ1-6; without DNA, the TCRdb call of TRBD1 cannot be checked. The V gene's germline CDR1 is SQVTM and CDR2 ANQGSEA. The CDR3 loop spans 13 amino acids. CDR3 sequence: CSVGGQAISPLHF.

The chain links TRBV20-1 to TRBJ2-7; TCRdb gives TRBD2 as the D gene, but with no DNA this cannot be confirmed. The CDR3 totals 15 residues. Germline V gene data show CDR1 as DFQATT and CDR2 as SNEGSKA (reference sequence). The CDR3 region is CSARVPGTSGYEQYF.

The chain combines TRBV7-6 with TRBJ1-2; the D gene TCRdb calls, TRBD1, cannot be checked with no DNA. The germline V gene has CDR1 SGHVS and CDR2 FNYEAQ. The CDR3 contains 16 residues. The CDR3: CASSSEISGQGYGYTF.

The CDR3 here is CATSDFTYTQYF. The chain carries TRBV24-1 and TRBJ2-3. Germline values: CDR1 KGHDR, CDR2 SFDVKD. The CDR3 extends over 12 amino acids.

The chain recombines TRBV4-3 with TRBJ2-6. This CDR3 contains 16 residues. Germline V gives CDR1 LGHNA, CDR2 YSLEER. This CDR3 reads CASSQGEGSGANVLTF.

The chain has TRBV7-6 and TRBJ2-1; with no DNA, the TCRdb D assignment of TRBD2 cannot be verified. The CDR3 runs to 17 residues. Per germline, CDR1 SGHVS and CDR2 FNYEAQ. CDR3: CASSLILAGAGYNEQFF.

The CDR3 here is CASSQDSGAGFNEQFF. The V call is TRBV4-3, the J call TRBJ2-1; no DNA is available, so the TRBD1 call from TCRdb remains unchecked. The germline CDR1 and CDR2 sequences are LGHNA and YSLEER. The CDR3 contains 16 residues.